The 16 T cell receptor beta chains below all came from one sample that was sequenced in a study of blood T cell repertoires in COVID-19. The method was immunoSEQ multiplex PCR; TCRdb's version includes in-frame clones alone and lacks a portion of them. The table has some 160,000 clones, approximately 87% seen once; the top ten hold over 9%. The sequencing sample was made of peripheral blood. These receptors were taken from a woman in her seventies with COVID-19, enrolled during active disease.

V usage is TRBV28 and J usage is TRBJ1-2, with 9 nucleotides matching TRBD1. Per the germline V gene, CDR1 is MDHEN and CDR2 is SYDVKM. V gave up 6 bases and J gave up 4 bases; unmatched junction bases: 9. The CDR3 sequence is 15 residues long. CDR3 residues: CASSRTGGRGYGYTF. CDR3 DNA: TGTGCCAGCAGCCGAACAGGGGGCCGAGGCTATGGCTACACCTTC.

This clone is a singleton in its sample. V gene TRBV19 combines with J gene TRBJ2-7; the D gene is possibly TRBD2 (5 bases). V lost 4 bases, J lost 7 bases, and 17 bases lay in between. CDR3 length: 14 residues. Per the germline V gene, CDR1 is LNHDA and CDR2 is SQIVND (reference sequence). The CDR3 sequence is CASSTTGMWWEQYF. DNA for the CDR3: TGTGCCAGTAGTACGACGGGAATGTGGTGGGAGCAGTACTTC. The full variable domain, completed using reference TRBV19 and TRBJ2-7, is DGGITQSPKYLFRKEGQNVTLSCEQNLNHDAMYWYRQDPGQGLRLIYYSQIVNDFQKGDIAEGYSVSREKKESFPLTVTSAQKNPTAFYLCASSTTGMWWEQYFGPGTRLTVT.

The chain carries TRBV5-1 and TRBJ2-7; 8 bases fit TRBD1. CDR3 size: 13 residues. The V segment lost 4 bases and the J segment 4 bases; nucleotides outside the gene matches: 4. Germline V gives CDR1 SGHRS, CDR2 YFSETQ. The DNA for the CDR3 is TGCGCCAGCAGCCCGGGACAGGTGTACGAGCAGTACTTC. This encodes CASSPGQVYEQYF.

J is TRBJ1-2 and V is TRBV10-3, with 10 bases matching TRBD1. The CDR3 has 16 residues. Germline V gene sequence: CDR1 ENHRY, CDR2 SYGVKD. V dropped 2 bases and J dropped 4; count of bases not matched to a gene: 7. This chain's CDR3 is CAISEGGRQGAYGYTF. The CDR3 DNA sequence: TGTGCCATCAGTGAGGGGGGAAGACAGGGGGCCTATGGCTACACCTTC.

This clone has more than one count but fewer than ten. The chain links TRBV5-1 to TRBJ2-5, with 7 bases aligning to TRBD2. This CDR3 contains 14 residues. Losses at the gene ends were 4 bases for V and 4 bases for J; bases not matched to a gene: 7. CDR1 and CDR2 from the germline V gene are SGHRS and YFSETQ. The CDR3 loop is CASSGVGEGETQYF. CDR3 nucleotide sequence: TGCGCCAGCAGCGGGGTAGGGGAGGGAGAGACCCAGTACTTC.

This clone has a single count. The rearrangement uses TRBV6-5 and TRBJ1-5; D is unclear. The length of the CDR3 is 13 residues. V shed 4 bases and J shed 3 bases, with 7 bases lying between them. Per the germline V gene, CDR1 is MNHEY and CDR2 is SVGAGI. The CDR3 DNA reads TGTGCCAGCAGTTGGGCAACCAATCAGCCCCAGCATTTT. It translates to CASSWATNQPQHF.

This CDR3 is CASSWGQGTEAFF. The CDR3, as DNA: TGTGCCAGCAGCTGGGGACAGGGCACTGAAGCTTTCTTT. This rearrangement joins TRBV7-8 to TRBJ1-1, with 9 bases aligning to TRBD1. The V gene's germline CDR1 is SGHVS and CDR2 FQNEAQ. The CDR3 contains 13 residues. V lost 4 bases to trimming and J lost 4 bases; unmatched junction nucleotides: 1.

CDR3 protein: CASSSDRADGELFF. As DNA, the CDR3 is TGCGCCAGCAGCTCGGACAGGGCGGACGGGGAGCTGTTTTTT. The V gene is TRBV5-1, the J gene TRBJ2-2; 8 nucleotides agree with TRBD1. V gave up 3 bases and J gave up 7 bases; unmatched junction bases: 5. Germline-derived CDR1 and CDR2 are SGHRS and YFSETQ. The CDR3 covers 14 residues.

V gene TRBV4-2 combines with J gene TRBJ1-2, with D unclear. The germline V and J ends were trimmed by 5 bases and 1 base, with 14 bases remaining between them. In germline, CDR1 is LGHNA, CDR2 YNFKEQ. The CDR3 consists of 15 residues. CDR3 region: CASSIRSGSNYGYTF. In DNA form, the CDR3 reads TGTGCCAGCAGCATCAGATCCGGGAGTAACTATGGCTACACCTTC.

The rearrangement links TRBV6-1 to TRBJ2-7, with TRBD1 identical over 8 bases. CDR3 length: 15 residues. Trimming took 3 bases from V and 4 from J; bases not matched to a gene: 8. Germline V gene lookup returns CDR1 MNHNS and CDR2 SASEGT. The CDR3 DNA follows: TGTGCCAGCAGTGAGCCGGGACAGGCTAAGTACGAGCAGTACTTC. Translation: CASSEPGQAKYEQYF.

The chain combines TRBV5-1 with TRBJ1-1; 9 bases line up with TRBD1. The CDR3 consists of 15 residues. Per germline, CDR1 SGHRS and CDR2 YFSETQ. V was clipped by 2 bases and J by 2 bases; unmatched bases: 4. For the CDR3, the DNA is TGCGCCAGCAGCTTCCTGGGACAGGGTAACACTGAAGCTTTCTTT. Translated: CASSFLGQGNTEAFF.

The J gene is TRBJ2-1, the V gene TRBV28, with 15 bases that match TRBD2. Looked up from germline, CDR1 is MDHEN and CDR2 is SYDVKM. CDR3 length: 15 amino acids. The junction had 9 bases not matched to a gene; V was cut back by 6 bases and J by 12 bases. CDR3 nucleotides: TGTGCCAGCAGCCTCCCGGGACTAGCGGGGGGTGGGCAGTTCTTC. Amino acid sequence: CASSLPGLAGGGQFF.

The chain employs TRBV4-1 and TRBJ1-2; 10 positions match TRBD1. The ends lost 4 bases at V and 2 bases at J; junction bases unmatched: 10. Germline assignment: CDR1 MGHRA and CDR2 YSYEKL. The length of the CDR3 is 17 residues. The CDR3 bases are TGCGCCAGCAGCCTTCCGGGACAGGGGCCCCACAACTATGGCTACACCTTC. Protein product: CASSLPGQGPHNYGYTF.

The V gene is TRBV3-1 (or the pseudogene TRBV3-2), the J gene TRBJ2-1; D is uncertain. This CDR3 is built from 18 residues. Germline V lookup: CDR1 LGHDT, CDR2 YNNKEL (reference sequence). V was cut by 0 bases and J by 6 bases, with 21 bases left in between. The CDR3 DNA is TGTGCCAGCAGCCAAGAATCTTATGGCGGAAACCTGGTCAATGAGCAGTTCTTC. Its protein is CASSQESYGGNLVNEQFF.

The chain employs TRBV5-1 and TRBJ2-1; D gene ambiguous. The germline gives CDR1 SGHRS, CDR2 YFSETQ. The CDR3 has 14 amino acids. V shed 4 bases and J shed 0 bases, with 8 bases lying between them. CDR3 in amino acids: CASSLLSSYNEQFF. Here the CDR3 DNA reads TGCGCCAGCAGCCTACTAAGCTCCTACAATGAGCAGTTCTTC.

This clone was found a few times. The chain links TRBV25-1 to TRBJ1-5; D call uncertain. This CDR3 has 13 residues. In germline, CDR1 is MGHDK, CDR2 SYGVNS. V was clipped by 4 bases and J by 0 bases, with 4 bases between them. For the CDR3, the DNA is TGTGCCAGCAGTGGCTATAGCAATCAGCCCCAGCATTTT. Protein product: CASSGYSNQPQHF.